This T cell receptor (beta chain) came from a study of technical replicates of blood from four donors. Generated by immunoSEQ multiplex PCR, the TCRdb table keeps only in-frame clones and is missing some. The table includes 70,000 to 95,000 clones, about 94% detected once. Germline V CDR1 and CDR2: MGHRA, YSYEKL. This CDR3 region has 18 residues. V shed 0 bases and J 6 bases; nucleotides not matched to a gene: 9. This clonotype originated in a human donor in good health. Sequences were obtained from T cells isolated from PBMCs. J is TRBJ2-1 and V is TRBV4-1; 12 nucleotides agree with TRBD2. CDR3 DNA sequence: TGCGCCAGCAGCCAAGAACTAGCGGGAGGTTTGTTCCGCAATGAGCAGTTCTTC. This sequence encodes CASSQELAGGLFRNEQFF.